This T cell receptor (beta chain) was documented in a study of blood T cell repertoires in COVID-19. Overall study context: COVID-19 samples from acute and convalescent phases originated in the United States, Italy and Spain. Sample material is recorded as cDNA or gDNA derived from T cells, B-cell-depleted T cells, or PBMCs.

Sequenced by immunoSEQ multiplex PCR; TCRdb stores in-frame clones only, minus some. The sample yields approximately 350,000 clones, about 90% seen once. J was trimmed by 5 bases and V by 9 bases; bases with no gene match: 8. The CDR3 is made up of 13 amino acids. CDR1 is SNHLY, CDR2 FYNNEI, per germline. Seattle patients were enrolled during active infection and followed longitudinally. The V gene is TRBV2, the J gene TRBJ1-1; 8 bases align to TRBD1. The TCR originated in a woman in her 70s with COVID-19, enrolled during active disease. Sequencing was carried out using peripheral blood. CDR3 loop: CASQGQGLTEAFF. The CDR3 coding sequence is TGTGCCAGTCAAGGACAGGGATTAACTGAAGCTTTCTTT. The full variable domain, its missing parts supplied by reference TRBV2 and TRBJ1-1, is EPEVTQTPSHQVTQMGQEVILRCVPISNHLYFYWYRQILGQKVEFLVSFYNNEISEKSEIFDDQFSVERPDGSNFTLKIRSTKLEDSAMYFCASQGQGLTEAFFGQGTRLTVV.